This TCR beta chain was recovered during a study of memory CD4+ T cells and cytomegalovirus serostatus. Study information: Of the healthy Belgian adults, 9 or 10 were CMV seropositive and approximately 24 seronegative. Notes on the study in general: Repertoires predicted CMV serostatus with median bootstrapped AUC of approximately 0.95. Each of 60 to 80 CMV-associated TCRbeta sequences occurred in one to five individuals.

The sort gate was single viable CD3+CD4+CD8-CD45RO+ cells for memory CD4+ T cells. Profiled with immunoSEQ multiplex PCR; TCRdb holds only in-frame clones, not every one. The table includes around 33,000 clones, about 75% detected once. The CDR3 sequence is 13 residues long. Germline V CDR1 and CDR2: SGHRS, YFSETQ. Between the trimmed V and J ends, which lost 5 bases and 7 bases, there was a span of 16 bases. Remarks on this clone: Its antigen is unidentified.

The chain uses TRBV5-1 and TRBJ2-7; D not certain. The receptor comes from an adult in good health and CMV-seronegative. Some clones in this sample may be carry-over from other donors' samples. Sequencing was carried out using memory CD4+ T cells from blood. CDR3 amino acids: CASRIGVGAEQYF. CDR3 bases: TGCGCCAGCAGGATCGGCGTGGGCGCGGAGCAGTACTTC.